This T cell receptor (beta chain) was retrieved from a study of glioma-infiltrating T cells after dendritic cell vaccination. A note on this clone: Its cognate antigen is unknown.

Generated by immunoSEQ multiplex PCR, the TCRdb table keeps only in-frame clones and is missing some. The table records fewer than 50,000 clones, roughly four fifths of them present only once. Study-wide results and caveats: Only a small number of patients had complete blood and tumor samples.

Germline CDR1 and CDR2: SGHTA and FQGNSA. Germline trimming cut 2 bases from V and 2 bases from J; bases unmatched to any gene: 3. This CDR3 has 15 amino acids. The TCR was taken from a human donor with glioblastoma. This rearrangement joins TRBV7-2 to TRBJ2-5; 9 nucleotides line up with TRBD2. The specimen was blood, collected before dendritic cell vaccination. The CDR3 reads CASSLRGGAQETQYF. The CDR3, as DNA: TGTGCCAGCAGCTTACGCGGGGGGGCACAAGAGACCCAGTACTTC.